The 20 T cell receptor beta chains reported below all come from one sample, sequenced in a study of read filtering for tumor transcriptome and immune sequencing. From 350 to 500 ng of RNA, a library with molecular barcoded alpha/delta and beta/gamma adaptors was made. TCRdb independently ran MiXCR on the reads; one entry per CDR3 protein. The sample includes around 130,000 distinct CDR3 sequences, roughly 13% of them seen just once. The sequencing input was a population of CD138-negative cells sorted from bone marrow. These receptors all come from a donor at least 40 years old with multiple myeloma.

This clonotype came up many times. DNA for the CDR3: TGTGCCAGCAGTTTATCGAGGGGCCCTAACTATGGCTACACCTTC. It is translated as CASSLSRGPNYGYTF. The chain carries TRBV27 and TRBJ1-2, with D tentatively TRBD1 (5 bases). This CDR3 is 15 amino acids long. Trimming shortened V by 0 bases and J by 0 bases, and 8 bases separated the two germline ends. Germline V gene sequence: CDR1 MNHEY, CDR2 SMNVEV (reference sequence).

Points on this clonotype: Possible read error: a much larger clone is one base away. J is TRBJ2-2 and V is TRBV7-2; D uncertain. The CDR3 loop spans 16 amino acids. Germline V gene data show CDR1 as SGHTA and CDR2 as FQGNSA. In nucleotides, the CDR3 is TGTGCCGGCAGCTTAACCCAACCGACGGTCACCGGGGAGCTGTTTTTT. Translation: CAGSLTQPTVTGELFF.

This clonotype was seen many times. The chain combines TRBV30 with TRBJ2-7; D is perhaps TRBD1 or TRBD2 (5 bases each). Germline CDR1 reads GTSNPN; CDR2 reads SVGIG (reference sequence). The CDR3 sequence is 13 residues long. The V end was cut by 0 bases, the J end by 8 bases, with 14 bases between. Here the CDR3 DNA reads TGTGCCTGGAGTGTCTTGATGGGGGAGAAGCAGTACTTC. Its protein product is CAWSVLMGEKQYF.

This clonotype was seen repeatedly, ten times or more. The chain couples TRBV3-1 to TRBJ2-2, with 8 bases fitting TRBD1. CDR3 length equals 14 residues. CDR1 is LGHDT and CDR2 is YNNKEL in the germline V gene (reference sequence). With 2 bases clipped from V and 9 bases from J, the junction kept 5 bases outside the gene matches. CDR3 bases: TGTGCCAGCAGCCAATCCCAGGGGGCGAGGGAGCTGTTTTTT. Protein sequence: CASSQSQGARELFF.

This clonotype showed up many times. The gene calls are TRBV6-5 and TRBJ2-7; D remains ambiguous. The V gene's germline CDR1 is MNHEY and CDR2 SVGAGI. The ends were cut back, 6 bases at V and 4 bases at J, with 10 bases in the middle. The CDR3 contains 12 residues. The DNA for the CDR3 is TGTGCCAGCAGCCCCAACAAGTACGAGCAGTACTTC. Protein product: CASSPNKYEQYF.

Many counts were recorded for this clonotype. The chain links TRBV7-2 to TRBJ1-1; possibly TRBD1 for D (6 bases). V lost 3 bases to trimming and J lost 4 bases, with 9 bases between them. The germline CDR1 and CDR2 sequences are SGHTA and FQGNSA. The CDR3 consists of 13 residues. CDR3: CASSLQGFTEAFF. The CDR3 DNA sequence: TGTGCCAGCAGCTTGCAGGGGTTCACTGAAGCTTTCTTT.

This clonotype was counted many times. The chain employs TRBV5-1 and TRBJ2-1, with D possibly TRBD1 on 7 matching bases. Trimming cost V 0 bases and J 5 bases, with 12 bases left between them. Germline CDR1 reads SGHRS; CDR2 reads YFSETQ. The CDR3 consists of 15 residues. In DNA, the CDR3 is TGCGCCAGCAGCTTGGCCCGGGGGACAGACAATGAGCAGTTCTTC. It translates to CASSLARGTDNEQFF.

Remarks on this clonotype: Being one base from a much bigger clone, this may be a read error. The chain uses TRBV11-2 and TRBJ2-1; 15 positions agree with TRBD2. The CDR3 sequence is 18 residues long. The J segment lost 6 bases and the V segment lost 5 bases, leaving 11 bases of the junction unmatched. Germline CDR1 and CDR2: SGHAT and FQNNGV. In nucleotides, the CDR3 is TGTGCCAGCAGCGAGGGGGGGACTAGCGGGAGGTTCCCCAATGAGCAGTTCTTC. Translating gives CASSEGGTSGRFPNEQFF.

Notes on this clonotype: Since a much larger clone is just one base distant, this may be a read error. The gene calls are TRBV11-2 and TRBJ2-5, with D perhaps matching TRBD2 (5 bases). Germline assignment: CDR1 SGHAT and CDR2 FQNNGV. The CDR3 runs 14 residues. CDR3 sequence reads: CASSLNGNQESQYF. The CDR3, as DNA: TGTGCCAGCAGCTTAAACGGGAACCAAGAGTCCCAGTACTTC. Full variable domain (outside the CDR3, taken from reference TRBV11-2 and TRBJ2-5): EAGVAQSPRYKIIEKRQSVAFWCNPISGHATLYWYQQILGQGPKLLIQFQNNGVVDDSQLPKDRFSAERLKGVDSTLKIQPAKLEDSAVYLCASSLNGNQESQYFGPGTRLLVL.

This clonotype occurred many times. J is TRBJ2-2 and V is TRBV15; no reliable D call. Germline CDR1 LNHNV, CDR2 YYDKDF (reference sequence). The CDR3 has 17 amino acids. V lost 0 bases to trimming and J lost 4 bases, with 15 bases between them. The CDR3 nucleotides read TGTGCCACCAGCAGAGATGGAGCAGGTTGGGGCACCGGGGAGCTGTTTTTT. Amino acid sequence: CATSRDGAGWGTGELFF.

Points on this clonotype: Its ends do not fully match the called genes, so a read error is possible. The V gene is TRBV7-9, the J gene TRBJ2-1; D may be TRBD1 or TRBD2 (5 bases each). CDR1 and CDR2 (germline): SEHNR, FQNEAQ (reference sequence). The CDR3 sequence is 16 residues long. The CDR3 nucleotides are TGTGCCAGCGGCGTCCCCCGGGGCCACTCCTACAATGTGCAGTTCTTC. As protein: CASGVPRGHSYNVQFF.

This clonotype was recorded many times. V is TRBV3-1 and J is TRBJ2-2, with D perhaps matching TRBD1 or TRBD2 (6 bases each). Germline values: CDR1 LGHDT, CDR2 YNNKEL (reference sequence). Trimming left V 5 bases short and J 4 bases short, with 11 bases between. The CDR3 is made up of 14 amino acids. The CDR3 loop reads CASSGGGGTGELFF. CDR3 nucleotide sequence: TGTGCCAGCAGCGGAGGAGGGGGCACCGGGGAGCTGTTTTTT.

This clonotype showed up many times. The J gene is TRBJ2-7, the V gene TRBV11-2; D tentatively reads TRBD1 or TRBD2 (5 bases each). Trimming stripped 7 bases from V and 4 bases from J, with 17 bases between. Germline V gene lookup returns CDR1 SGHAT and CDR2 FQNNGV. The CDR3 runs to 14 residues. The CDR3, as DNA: TGTGCCAGCACCACCGGGACCTCAGGATACGAGCAGTACTTC. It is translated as CASTTGTSGYEQYF.

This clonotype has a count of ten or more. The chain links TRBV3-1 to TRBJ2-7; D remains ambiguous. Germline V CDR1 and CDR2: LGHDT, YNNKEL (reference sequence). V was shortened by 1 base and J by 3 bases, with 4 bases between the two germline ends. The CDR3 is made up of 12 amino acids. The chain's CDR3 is CASSQGGYEQYF. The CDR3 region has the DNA TGTGCCAGCAGCCAAGGGGGCTACGAGCAGTACTTC.

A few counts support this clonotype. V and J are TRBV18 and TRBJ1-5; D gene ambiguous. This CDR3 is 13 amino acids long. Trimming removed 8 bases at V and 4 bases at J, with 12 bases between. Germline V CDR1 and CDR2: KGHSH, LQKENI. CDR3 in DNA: TGTGCCAGCAACACCGACAAGAATCAGCCCCAGCATTTT. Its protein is CASNTDKNQPQHF. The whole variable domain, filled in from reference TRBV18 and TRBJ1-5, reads NAGVMQNPRHLVRRRGQEARLRCSPMKGHSHVYWYRQLPEEGLKFMVYLQKENIIDESGMPKERFSAEFPKEGPSILRIQQVVRGDSAAYFCASNTDKNQPQHFGDGTRLSIL.

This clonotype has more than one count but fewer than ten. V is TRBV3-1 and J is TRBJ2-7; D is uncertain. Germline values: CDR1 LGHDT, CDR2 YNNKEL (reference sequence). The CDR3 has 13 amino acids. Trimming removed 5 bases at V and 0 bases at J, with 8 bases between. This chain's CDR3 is CASSLRSSYEQYF. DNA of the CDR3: TGTGCCAGCAGCTTGAGGAGCTCCTACGAGCAGTACTTC.

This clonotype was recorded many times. This chain's CDR3 is CASSTNTGELFF. The CDR3 nucleotides are TGTGCCAGCAGTACGAACACCGGGGAGCTGTTTTTT. The J gene is TRBJ2-2, the V gene TRBV28; D unclear. CDR3 length: 12 amino acids. Germline V CDR1 and CDR2: MDHEN, SYDVKM. Trimming left V 5 bases short and J 0 bases short, with 1 base between.

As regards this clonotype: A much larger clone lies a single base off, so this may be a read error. Here the CDR3 reads CSAQNTYYEQYF. CDR3 nucleotides: TGCAGCGCTCAGAACACTTACTACGAGCAGTACTTC. The V gene is TRBV29-1, the J gene TRBJ2-7; D gene unclear. With 7 bases removed from V and 3 bases from J, the gap between germline ends came to 13 bases. The CDR3 contains 12 residues. CDR1 SQVTM and CDR2 ANQGSEA come from the germline V gene.

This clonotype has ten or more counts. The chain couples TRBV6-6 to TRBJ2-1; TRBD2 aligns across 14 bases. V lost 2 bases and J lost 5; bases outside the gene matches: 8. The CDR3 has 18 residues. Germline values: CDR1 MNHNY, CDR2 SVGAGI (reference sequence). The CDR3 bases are TGTGCCAGCAGTTACCCGAGACTAGCGGGAGGGTCGAACAATGAGCAGTTCTTC. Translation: CASSYPRLAGGSNNEQFF.

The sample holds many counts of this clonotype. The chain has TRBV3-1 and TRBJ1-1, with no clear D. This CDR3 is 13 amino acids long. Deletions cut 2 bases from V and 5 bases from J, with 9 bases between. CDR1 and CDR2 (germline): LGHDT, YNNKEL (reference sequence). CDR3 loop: CASSQNPQTEAFF. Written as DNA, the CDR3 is TGTGCCAGCAGCCAAAACCCACAGACTGAAGCTTTCTTT.